This T cell receptor beta chain emerged from a study of shared clonotypes between healthy human individuals. CDR1 and CDR2 from the germline V gene are SGHTA and FQGNSA. CDR3 length: 13 residues. Trimming removed 5 bases from V and 9 bases from J, with 14 bases in between. Produced via immunoSEQ multiplex PCR; TCRdb's table is partial and in-frame only. The sample lists approximately 2.5 million clones, approximately 93% occurring once. The V and J genes are TRBV7-2 and TRBJ1-5, with a possible D match to TRBD1 (5 bases). Sequenced material: naive CD4+ T cells from PBMCs. Stated subset: CD45RA+ positively selected. This clonotype was sampled from a man aged 18 to 29 in good health. Some clones in this sample may be carry-over from other donors' samples. In DNA, the CDR3 is TGTGCCAGCAGCGTAACAGTCGGGGGGCCCCAGCATTTT. It yields the protein CASSVTVGGPQHF.